This TCR beta chain stems from a study of T cell changes during pregnancy in multiple sclerosis. The CDR3 spans 16 residues. V dropped 0 bases and J dropped 4 bases, with 13 bases sitting between them. Germline lookup yields CDR1 SGDLS and CDR2 YYNGEE. Assay used: immunoSEQ multiplex PCR; TCRdb lists only in-frame clones, some missing. The sample consists of about 77,000 clones, around 91% of them appearing once. The material sequenced was peripheral blood, taken before pregnancy. The J gene is TRBJ2-2, the V gene TRBV9; the D gene is possibly TRBD1 (6 bases). The sequence derives from a female donor with multiple sclerosis, enrolled in a pregnancy study. CDR3 protein: CASSVAGGRSTGELFF. The CDR3 DNA follows: TGTGCCAGCAGCGTAGCTGGGGGCAGGAGCACCGGGGAGCTGTTTTTT.